This T cell receptor (beta chain) was captured in a study of blood T cell repertoires in COVID-19 (dated by TCRdb to the early 2020s). As for the study more broadly: Samples covering the acute and convalescent phases of COVID-19 were provided by collaborators in the United States, Italy and Spain. The material from the prospective study consisted of cDNA or gDNA derived from T cells, B-cell-depleted T cells, or PBMCs. The dataset comprised deeply sampled blood TCRbeta repertoires from subjects exposed to, actively infected with, or recovered from COVID-19. The repertoires were made available in a free public database intended to serve as a resource for research on the immune response to SARS-CoV-2. Samples came from the ongoing ImmuneRACE study (first 160 participants) plus 1,254 subjects from 6 global collaborators. Nearly every sample came with metadata listing a de-identified subject ID, COVID-19 status, age in years and sex. HLA class I and class II types, where available, came from metadata supplied by the sample provider rather than from assay-based typing.

Collaborating institutions collected whole blood in K2EDTA tubes following their own protocols. For TCRbeta analysis, collaborator samples were shipped as frozen whole blood, as isolated PBMCs, or as DNA extracted from either sample type. The CDR3 sequence holds 17 residues, the cysteine and phenylalanine included. Only the CDR3 DNA stays, 51 bases, in frame from base 1. The V end loses 0 bases and the J end loses 5 bases, and a stretch of 18 bases separates them. From the germline V gene (reference sequence), CDR1 is MNHEY and CDR2 is SMNVEV. TCRbeta CDR3 regions were amplified from genomic DNA using the immunoSEQ Assay, a bias-controlled multiplex PCR. Per the authors' processing: The number of nucleated cells in each sample was estimated by amplification of reference gene primers within the assay. To quantify the absolute abundance of each unique TCRbeta CDR3 rearrangement, sequence reads were collapsed and filtered. For each sample, productive Simpson clonality was calculated as the square root of Simpson's diversity index across productive rearrangements. Imported from immuneACCESS, the table was reduced by TCRdb to in-frame sequences with V and J called. These copies leave out some clones; in studies compared against another copy, an unresolved V gene accounts for under half, and the cause of the remainder is not known. V, J and clone size reflect that table, while D and trimming were determined from the DNA. The sample table records 70,000 to 100,000 clones; around 88% of these occur just once. 7.5% to 10% of the sample lies in the top ten.

To note about this clone: Its antigen remains undetermined. No qualities accompany the bases; no much larger clone lies one base away.

The research as a whole found: The quantity of clinical and demographic metadata differed by source and by participant and was supplied without curation.

The sample comprised peripheral blood. The clonotype originates from a woman aged 65 to 85 with acute or convalescent COVID-19. This chain joins TRBV27 to TRBJ2-3; TRBD1 is possibly the D segment (5 matching bases). Read as DNA, the sequence is TGTGCCAGCAGTTTATCTTACAGGACGAACCAGGGAGATACGCAGTATTTT. Translation gives CASSLSYRTNQGDTQYF.